The 17 T cell receptor beta chains presented below share a single source sample, sequenced in a study of cytomegalovirus exposure and HLA in healthy donors. With 60 Vbeta and 13 Jbeta primers, the PCR was carried out. TCRdb keeps only in-frame clones here, not all; method: immunoSEQ multiplex PCR. The table includes under 200,000 clones, around 80% detected once. Sequencing was done on a sample of PBMCs. The receptors stem from a man in his forties or fifties in good health and CMV-seronegative.

CDR3 bases: TGTGCCAGCAGGACAGCTGAGACCGGGGAGCTGTTTTTT. This encodes CASRTAETGELFF. The gene calls are TRBV25-1 and TRBJ2-2; possibly TRBD1 for D (5 bases). The CDR3 length is 13 residues. V was cut by 6 bases and J by 5 bases, with 10 bases left in between. From germline, CDR1 is MGHDK and CDR2 SYGVNS.

The genes are TRBV28 and TRBJ1-1; possibly TRBD1 for D (6 bases). V was shortened by 2 bases and J by 6 bases, with 13 bases between the two germline ends. CDR3 length equals 14 residues. Per germline, CDR1 MDHEN and CDR2 SYDVKM. CDR3 sequence reads: CASSLGGALSEAFF. The CDR3 DNA is TGTGCCAGCAGTTTAGGGGGGGCCCTATCTGAAGCTTTCTTT.

V is TRBV13 and J is TRBJ2-3; 7 bases align to TRBD2. The germline V gene has CDR1 PRHDT and CDR2 FYEKMQ (reference sequence). The trim removed 5 bases at V and 2 bases at J, leaving 10 bases unmatched. CDR3 length equals 16 residues. CDR3 nucleotide sequence: TGTGCCAGCAGCCCCATCGCGGGGGTAACCACAGATACGCAGTATTTT. It specifies CASSPIAGVTTDTQYF.

The genes are TRBV7-9 and TRBJ2-3; the D gene is possibly TRBD1 (6 bases). The CDR3 totals 18 residues. V was cut by 5 bases and J by 1 base, with 22 bases left in between. Germline lookup yields CDR1 SEHNR and CDR2 FQNEAQ (reference sequence). The CDR3 coding sequence is TGTGCCAGCAGCCGTGACGACAGGCGGATGACCGGCACAGATACGCAGTATTTT. Its protein product is CASSRDDRRMTGTDTQYF.

This rearrangement joins TRBV7-8 to TRBJ1-5; 8 bases agree with TRBD1. CDR3 length: 15 residues. V shed 5 bases, J shed 6 bases, and the junction held 9 bases outside the gene matches. Germline CDR1 reads SGHVS; CDR2 reads FQNEAQ. CDR3 in DNA: TGTGCCAGCAGCCCTGGACAGGGCCAGGGTCAGCCCCAGCATTTT. Its translation is CASSPGQGQGQPQHF.

V is TRBV18 and J is TRBJ2-6, with 7 bases aligning to TRBD2. Trimming removed 3 bases from V and 4 bases from J; junction bases left unmatched: 9. Germline CDR1 is KGHSH and CDR2 is LQKENI. This CDR3 has 17 amino acids. CDR3 amino acids: CASSPRQGGYGANVLTF. The CDR3 coding sequence is TGTGCCAGCTCACCCCGCCAGGGAGGGTACGGGGCCAACGTCCTGACTTTC.

The genes are TRBV15 and TRBJ1-1, with D possibly matching TRBD1 (5 bases). This CDR3 region has 14 residues. Germline CDR1 is LNHNV and CDR2 is YYDKDF (reference sequence). The V gene lost 0 bases and the J gene lost 1 base, with 6 bases spanning the gap. CDR3 region: CATSRDRANTEAFF. In DNA form, the CDR3 reads TGTGCCACCAGCAGAGACAGGGCGAACACTGAAGCTTTCTTT.

The table lists this clone with a few counts. The chain employs TRBV5-6 and TRBJ2-7; 11 bases align to TRBD1. The CDR3 covers 13 residues. CDR1 and CDR2 (germline): SGHDT, YYEEEE. J gave up 4 bases and V 3 bases, and 0 bases lay outside the gene matches. The CDR3 reads CASSWDRGYEQYF. CDR3 DNA sequence: TGTGCCAGCAGCTGGGACAGGGGGTACGAGCAGTACTTC.

This clone was counted a few times. The chain joins TRBV7-9 to TRBJ1-3, with 8 nucleotides matching TRBD1. Germline V gene data show CDR1 as SEHNR and CDR2 as FQNEAQ (reference sequence). The CDR3 is 19 amino acids. With 5 bases clipped from V and 0 bases from J, the junction kept 15 bases outside the gene matches. CDR3 nucleotides: TGTGCCAGCAGCGCAGCCAGGGGGCAGGGGGCGAGCTCTGGAAACACCATATATTTT. Translation gives CASSAARGQGASSGNTIYF.

This rearrangement joins TRBV18 to TRBJ2-3; 8 bases are a match to TRBD2. The CDR3 consists of 16 residues. CDR1 and CDR2 from the germline V gene are KGHSH and LQKENI. J gave up 1 base and V 6 bases, and 9 bases lay outside the gene matches. This CDR3 is CASSPSGGGRTDTQYF. The CDR3 bases are TGTGCCAGCTCCCCGTCGGGGGGGGGACGCACAGATACGCAGTATTTT.

This clone was found once. The chain employs TRBV25-1 and TRBJ1-6; 8 positions agree with TRBD1. The junction had 13 bases not matched to a gene; V was cut back by 6 bases and J by 6 bases. This CDR3 has 17 amino acids. The V gene's germline CDR1 is MGHDK and CDR2 SYGVNS. CDR3 DNA sequence: TGTGCCAGCAGGGAAACCCAGGGGGCGCGTTCTAATTCACCCCTCCACTTT. Translated, it gives CASRETQGARSNSPLHF.

This clone came up a few times. The chain links TRBV9 to TRBJ2-7; D is perhaps TRBD1 (6 bases). This CDR3 region has 14 residues. Trimming removed 3 bases from V and 4 bases from J, with 14 bases in between. Germline V gene lookup returns CDR1 SGDLS and CDR2 YYNGEE. CDR3 nucleotide sequence: TGTGCCAGCAGCGACTCAGGGGTGGGATACGAGCAGTACTTC. Protein product: CASSDSGVGYEQYF.

For this clone: Other DNA sequences from this sample encode an identical CDR3 as well. The V call is TRBV2, the J call TRBJ2-3; D call uncertain. The CDR3 is 11 residues long. The germline CDR1 and CDR2 sequences are SNHLY and FYNNEI. The V end was cut by 5 bases, the J end by 3 bases, with 3 bases between. CDR3 protein: CASSLTDTQYF. CDR3 in DNA: TGTGCCAGCAGTCTGACAGATACGCAGTATTTT.

Here the CDR3 DNA reads TGTGCCAGCGGACAGGGGGGCTACGAGCAGTACTTC. Translated: CASGQGGYEQYF. The chain recombines TRBV27 with TRBJ2-7; 10 nucleotides match TRBD1. Germline V gene lookup returns CDR1 MNHEY and CDR2 SMNVEV (reference sequence). V gave up 8 bases and J gave up 3 bases; unmatched junction bases: 1. The CDR3 covers 12 residues.

The genes are TRBV11-2 and TRBJ2-5; TRBD2 matches at 9 bases. V lost 5 bases to trimming and J lost 5 bases; unmatched junction nucleotides: 9. The CDR3 extends over 15 amino acids. Germline CDR1 is SGHAT and CDR2 is FQNNGV. Here the CDR3 DNA reads TGTGCCAGCAGCCGTAGCGGGGGAGAAGGGGAGACCCAGTACTTC. Residues: CASSRSGGEGETQYF.

The chain joins TRBV5-4 to TRBJ2-5, with D perhaps matching TRBD1 (5 bases). This CDR3 is 13 amino acids long. The germline V gene has CDR1 SGHNT and CDR2 YYREEE (reference sequence). V lost 6 bases to trimming and J lost 7 bases, with 16 bases between them. CDR3 nucleotides: TGTGCCAGCACCTTAGGGGCATCTGGGACCCAGTACTTC. Translation gives CASTLGASGTQYF.

The chain recombines TRBV14 with TRBJ1-2; 7 nucleotides line up with TRBD1. The CDR3 loop spans 15 amino acids. With 2 bases clipped from V and 4 bases from J, the junction kept 7 bases outside the gene matches. Germline V gives CDR1 SGHDN, CDR2 FVKESK. The DNA of the CDR3 is TGTGCCAGCAGCCAATCCGGGACAGACCCCTATGGCTACACCTTC. It is translated as CASSQSGTDPYGYTF. The full variable domain, rest sourced from reference TRBV14 and TRBJ1-2, is EAGVTQFPSHSVIEKGQTVTLRCDPISGHDNLYWYRRVMGKEIKFLLHFVKESKQDESGMPNNRFLAERTGGTYSTLKVQPAELEDSGVYFCASSQSGTDPYGYTFGSGTRLTVV.